This paragraph reports one T cell receptor beta chain. This clone has only one observation. Its antigen is not yet known. No base-level quality is on record; no much larger clone is a single base apart. The germline ends are 15 bases apart after V is trimmed by 2 bases and J by 7 bases. CDR1 is given as MNHEY and CDR2 as SVGEGT, both from the germline V gene. The cysteine opens and the phenylalanine closes a CDR3 of 15 amino acids. Just the 45-base CDR3 DNA is kept, in frame starting at base 1. This sample is part of a study of T cell responses to AZD1222 COVID-19 vaccine (dated by TCRdb to about 2021). Study-level background: A total of 230 or so trial participants underwent TCR sequencing, of whom 207 received two doses of AZD1222 and about 25 received two doses of the MenACWY control vaccine. Enrollment into the trials was organized by age into subgroups of 18-55, 56-69 and 70-plus years, and those subgroups contained roughly 150, 30 and 60 TCR-sequenced participants, respectively.

Study-level results and caveats: In the small 56-69-year group, the increase in depth fell short of significance, most likely because of low power. Participants were mostly white British and included more females than males, and it was suggested by the authors that clonal diversity may have been underestimated. Reportedly, almost half of the unique spike-specific TCRs recognized epitopes lying outside the regions that are mutated in the B.1.351 and B.1.1.7 variants. After two AZD1222 doses, spike-specific TCR breadth and depth were significantly higher than at day 0 and than in MenACWY recipients. Conclusions about previously exposed vaccinees are limited because only a handful of AZD1222 recipients were SARS-CoV-2 seropositive at baseline. Because no day 14 peak-response samples were available, the repertoires could be characterized only after the peak T cell response. The whole spike protein was spanned by vaccine-associated CD4 TCRs, and dominant responses were seen in regions 160-218 and 743-854.

The CDR3 regions of human TCRbeta chains were subjected to immunosequencing. The paper's data handling went like this. Repertoire TCRs were checked for matches against a reference library of SARS-CoV-2-specific TCRs that had been generated using the MIRA antigen-specificity platform. Breadth was defined as the fraction of unique TCRs that were SARS-CoV-2-associated. Depth was defined as the fraction of total T cells that were SARS-CoV-2-associated. Using the MIRA data, every spike-specific TCR was mapped to the spike region that the TCR reacted to and assigned to either a CD4 or a CD8 class. Log10-transformed breadth and depth values were compared by one-way ANOVA with Sidak's multiple comparisons tests. Not all clones reach the TCRdb copy of this immuneACCESS table, which keeps in-frame sequences only. Checked studies attribute under half of the gap to unresolved V genes and leave the rest unexplained. The DNA gave D and trimming, while V, J and clone size come from that table. The sample table shows roughly 110,000 clones, and 90% are seen once. The top ten clones comprise approximately 8% of the sample.

The meaning of the sample's time point label: about 28 days (+/-7) after the second vaccine dose. AZD1222 recipients whose second dose came at about 4 weeks and those whose second dose came at about 12 weeks were combined into one group, since spike-specific TCR depth and breadth did not differ between the two schedules. The vaccinee samples were drawn from two UK trials, COV001 and COV002, one of which was a single-blind randomized controlled phase 2/3 trial testing AZD1222 (ChAdOx1 nCoV-19) in healthy adults. For TCRbeta chain sequencing, PBMC samples were collected from trial participants at day 0 and at day 28 after the second dose.

The TCR sequence derives from an adult who received the AZD1222 COVID-19 vaccine. The specimen comprised peripheral blood, sampled 28 days after the second AZD1222 dose. The rearrangement joined TRBV6-2 or TRBV6-3 to TRBJ1-5; the best D guess is TRBD1, with 6 bases matching. The nucleotide sequence reads as follows: TGTGCCAGCAGTTACGCCCGGGGGCAGGGCCAGCCCCAGCATTTT. Its protein reads: CASSYARGQGQPQHF.